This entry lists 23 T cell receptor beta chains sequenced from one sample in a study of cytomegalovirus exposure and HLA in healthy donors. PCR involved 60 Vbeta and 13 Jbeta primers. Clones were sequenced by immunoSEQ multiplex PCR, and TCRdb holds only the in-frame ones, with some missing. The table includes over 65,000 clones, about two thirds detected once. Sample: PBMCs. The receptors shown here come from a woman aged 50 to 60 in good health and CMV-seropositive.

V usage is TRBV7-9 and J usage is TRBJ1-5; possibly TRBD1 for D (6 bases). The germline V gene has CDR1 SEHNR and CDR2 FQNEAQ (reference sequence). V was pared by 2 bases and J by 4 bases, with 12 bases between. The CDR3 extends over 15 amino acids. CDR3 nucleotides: TGTGCCAGCAGCTTACTAAAGGGGGAAAATCAGCCCCAGCATTTT. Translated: CASSLLKGENQPQHF.

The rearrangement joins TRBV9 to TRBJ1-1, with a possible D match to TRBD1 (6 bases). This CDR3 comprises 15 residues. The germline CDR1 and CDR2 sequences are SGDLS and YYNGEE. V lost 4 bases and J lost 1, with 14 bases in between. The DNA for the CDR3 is TGTGCCAGCAGCCCGGGAGGCAGGGGGAACACTGAAGCTTTCTTT. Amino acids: CASSPGGRGNTEAFF.

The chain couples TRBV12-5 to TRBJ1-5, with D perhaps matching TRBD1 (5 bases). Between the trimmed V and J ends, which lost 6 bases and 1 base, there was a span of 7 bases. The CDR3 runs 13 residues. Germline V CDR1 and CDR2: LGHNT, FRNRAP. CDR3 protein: CASGRGSNQPQHF. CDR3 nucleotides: TGTGCTAGTGGAAGGGGAAGCAATCAGCCCCAGCATTTT.

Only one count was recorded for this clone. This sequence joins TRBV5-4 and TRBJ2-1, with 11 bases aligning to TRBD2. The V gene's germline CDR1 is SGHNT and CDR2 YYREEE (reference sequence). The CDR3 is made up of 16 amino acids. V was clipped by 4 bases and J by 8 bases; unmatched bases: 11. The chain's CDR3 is CASSLTSGGWGDEQFF. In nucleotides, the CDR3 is TGTGCCAGCAGCCTTACTAGCGGGGGCTGGGGGGATGAGCAGTTCTTC.

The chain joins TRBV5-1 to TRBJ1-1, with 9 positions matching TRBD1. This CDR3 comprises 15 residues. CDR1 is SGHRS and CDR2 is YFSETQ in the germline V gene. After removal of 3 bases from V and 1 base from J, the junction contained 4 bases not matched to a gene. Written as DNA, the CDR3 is TGCGCCAGCAGCTGGACAGGGGCGGGGAACACTGAAGCTTTCTTT. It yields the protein CASSWTGAGNTEAFF.

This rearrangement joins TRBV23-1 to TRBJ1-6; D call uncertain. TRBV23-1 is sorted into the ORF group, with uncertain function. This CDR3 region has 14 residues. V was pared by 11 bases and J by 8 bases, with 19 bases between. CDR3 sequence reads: CAPSFRGKDSPLHF. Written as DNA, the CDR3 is TGCGCCCCTTCTTTTCGGGGAAAGGATTCACCCCTCCACTTT.

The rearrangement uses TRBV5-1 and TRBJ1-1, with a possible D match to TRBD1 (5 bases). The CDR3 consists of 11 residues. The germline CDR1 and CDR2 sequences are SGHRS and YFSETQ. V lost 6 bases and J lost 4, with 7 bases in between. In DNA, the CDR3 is TGCGCCAGCATCGGGGGCACTGAAGCTTTCTTT. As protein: CASIGGTEAFF.

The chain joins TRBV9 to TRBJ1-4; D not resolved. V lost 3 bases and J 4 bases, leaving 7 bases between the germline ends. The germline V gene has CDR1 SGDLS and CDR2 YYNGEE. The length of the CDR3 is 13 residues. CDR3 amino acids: CASSGSFNEKLFF. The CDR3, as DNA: TGTGCCAGCAGCGGAAGCTTTAATGAAAAACTGTTTTTT.

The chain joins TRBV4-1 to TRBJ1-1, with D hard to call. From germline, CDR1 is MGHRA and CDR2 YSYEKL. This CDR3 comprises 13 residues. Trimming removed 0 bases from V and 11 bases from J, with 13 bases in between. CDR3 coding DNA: TGCGCCAGCAGCCAAGATTCCGCGGCTGGGGCTTTCTTT. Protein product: CASSQDSAAGAFF.

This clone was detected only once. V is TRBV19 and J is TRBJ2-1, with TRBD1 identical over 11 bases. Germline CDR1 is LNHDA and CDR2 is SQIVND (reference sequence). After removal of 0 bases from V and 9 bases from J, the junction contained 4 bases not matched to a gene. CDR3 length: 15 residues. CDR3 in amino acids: CASSIEGTGGIEQFF. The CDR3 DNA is TGTGCCAGTAGTATAGAGGGGACAGGGGGTATTGAGCAGTTCTTC. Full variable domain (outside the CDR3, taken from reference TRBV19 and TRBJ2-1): DGGITQSPKYLFRKEGQNVTLSCEQNLNHDAMYWYRQDPGQGLRLIYYSQIVNDFQKGDIAEGYSVSREKKESFPLTVTSAQKNPTAFYLCASSIEGTGGIEQFFGPGTRLTVL.

The chain's CDR3 is CASSLDAGGLDTQYF. The DNA of the CDR3 is TGTGCCAGCAGCTTGGACGCGGGGGGGCTAGATACGCAGTATTTT. The V gene is TRBV4-2, the J gene TRBJ2-3; 9 bases agree with TRBD2. The germline V gene has CDR1 LGHNA and CDR2 YNFKEQ. V lost 5 bases and J lost 5; bases outside the gene matches: 8. The CDR3 extends over 15 amino acids.

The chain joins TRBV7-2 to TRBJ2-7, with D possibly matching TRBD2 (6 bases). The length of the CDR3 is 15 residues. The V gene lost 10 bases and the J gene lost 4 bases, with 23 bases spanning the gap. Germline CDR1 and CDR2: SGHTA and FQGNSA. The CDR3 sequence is CATTLSGTLRYEQYF. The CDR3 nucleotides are TGTGCCACCACCCTCTCCGGGACTCTTCGGTACGAGCAGTACTTC.

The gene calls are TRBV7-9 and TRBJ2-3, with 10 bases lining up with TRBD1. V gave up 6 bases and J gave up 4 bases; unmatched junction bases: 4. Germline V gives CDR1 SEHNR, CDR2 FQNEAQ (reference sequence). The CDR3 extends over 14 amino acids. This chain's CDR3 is CASRTGGISDTQYF. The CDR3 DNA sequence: TGTGCCAGCAGGACAGGGGGCATTTCAGATACGCAGTATTTT. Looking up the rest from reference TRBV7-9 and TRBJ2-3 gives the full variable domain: DTGVSQNPRHKITKRGQNVTFRCDPISEHNRLYWYRQTLGQGPEFLTYFQNEAQLEKSRLLSDRFSAERPKGSFSTLEIQRTEQGDSAMYLCASRTGGISDTQYFGPGTRLTVL.

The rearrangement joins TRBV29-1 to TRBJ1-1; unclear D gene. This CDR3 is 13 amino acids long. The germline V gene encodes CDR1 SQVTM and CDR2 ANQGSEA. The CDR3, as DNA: TGCACCCCTTCGACCGTGGAGGGCACTGAAGCTTTCTTT. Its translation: CTPSTVEGTEAFF.

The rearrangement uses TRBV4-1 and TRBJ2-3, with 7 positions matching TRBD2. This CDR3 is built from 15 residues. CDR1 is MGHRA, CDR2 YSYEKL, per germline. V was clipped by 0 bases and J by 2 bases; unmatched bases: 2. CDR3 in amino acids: CASSQEAGTTDTQYF. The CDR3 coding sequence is TGCGCCAGCAGCCAAGAAGCGGGGACCACAGATACGCAGTATTTT.

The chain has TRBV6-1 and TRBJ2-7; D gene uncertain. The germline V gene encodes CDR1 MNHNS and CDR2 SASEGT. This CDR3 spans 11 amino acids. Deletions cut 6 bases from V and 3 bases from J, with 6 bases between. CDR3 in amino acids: CASSRLYEQYF. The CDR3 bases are TGTGCCAGCAGCCGACTCTACGAGCAGTACTTC.

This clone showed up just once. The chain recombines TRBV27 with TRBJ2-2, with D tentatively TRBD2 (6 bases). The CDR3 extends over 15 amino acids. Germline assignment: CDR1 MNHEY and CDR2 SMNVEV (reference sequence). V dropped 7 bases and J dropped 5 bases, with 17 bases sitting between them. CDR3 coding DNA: TGTGCCAGCACCGGGAGAGACCAGGGAACCGGGGAGCTGTTTTTT. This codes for CASTGRDQGTGELFF.

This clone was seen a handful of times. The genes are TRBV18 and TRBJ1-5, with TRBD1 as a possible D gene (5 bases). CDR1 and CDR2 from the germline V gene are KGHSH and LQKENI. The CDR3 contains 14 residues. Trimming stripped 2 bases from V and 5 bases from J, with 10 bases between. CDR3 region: CASSPGAGDQPQHF. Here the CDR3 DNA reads TGTGCCAGCTCACCAGGGGCGGGGGATCAGCCCCAGCATTTT.

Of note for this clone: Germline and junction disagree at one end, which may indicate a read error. Here the CDR3 DNA reads TGTTCCAGCAGCTTCTCAGTCACTGAAGCTTTCTTT. Translation gives CSSSFSVTEAFF. J is TRBJ1-1 and V is TRBV7-9, with D uncertain. CDR1 SEHNR and CDR2 FQNEAQ come from the germline V gene (reference sequence). This CDR3 has 12 amino acids.

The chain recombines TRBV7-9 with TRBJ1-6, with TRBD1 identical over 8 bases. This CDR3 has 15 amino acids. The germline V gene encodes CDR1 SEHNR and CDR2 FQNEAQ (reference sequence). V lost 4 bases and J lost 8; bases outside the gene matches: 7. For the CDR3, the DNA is TGTGCCAGCAGCTCCCCGGACAGGGAGTATTCACCCCTCCACTTT. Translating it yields CASSSPDREYSPLHF. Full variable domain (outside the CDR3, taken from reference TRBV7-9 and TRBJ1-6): DTGVSQNPRHKITKRGQNVTFRCDPISEHNRLYWYRQTLGQGPEFLTYFQNEAQLEKSRLLSDRFSAERPKGSFSTLEIQRTEQGDSAMYLCASSSPDREYSPLHFGNGTRLTVT.

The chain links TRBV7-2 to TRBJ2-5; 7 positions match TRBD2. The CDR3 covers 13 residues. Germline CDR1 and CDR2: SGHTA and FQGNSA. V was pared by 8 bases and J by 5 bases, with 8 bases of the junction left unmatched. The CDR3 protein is CASGQVGGETQYF. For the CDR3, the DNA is TGTGCCAGCGGCCAAGTGGGGGGGGAGACCCAGTACTTC.

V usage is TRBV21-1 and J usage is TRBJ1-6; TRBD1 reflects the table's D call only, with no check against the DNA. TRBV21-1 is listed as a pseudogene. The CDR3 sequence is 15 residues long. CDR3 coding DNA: TGTGCCAGCAGCAAAGAATCCAGGGGGAATTCACCCCTCCACTTT. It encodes CASSKESRGNSPLHF.

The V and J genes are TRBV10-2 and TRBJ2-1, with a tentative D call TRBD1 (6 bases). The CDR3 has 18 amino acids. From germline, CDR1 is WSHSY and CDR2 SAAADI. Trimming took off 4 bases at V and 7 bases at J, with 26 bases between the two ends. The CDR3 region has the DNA TGCGCCAGCAGTGGATGGTTGTCGATGGGGGCCTCTTGGAATGAGCAGTTCTTC. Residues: CASSGWLSMGASWNEQFF.